This TCR beta chain was recorded in a study of blood T cell repertoires in COVID-19. Across the whole study: From the United States, Italy and Spain came samples of acute and convalescent COVID-19. T cells, B-cell-depleted T cells, or PBMCs provided the cDNA or gDNA that served as material.

Authors' analysis steps: From reference gene primer amplification, estimates of nucleated cell counts were derived. Sequenced by immunoSEQ multiplex PCR; TCRdb stores in-frame clones only, minus some. D and trimming were read from the DNA, whereas the V and J calls and clone size are those reported in that table. The data contain about 97,000 clones, approximately 90% of them singletons. This TCR was recovered from a man in his 60s with acute or convalescent COVID-19. The source material was peripheral blood.

The CDR3 coding sequence is TGTGCCAGCAGTGTCTTCAGGACTGATTCACCCCTCCACTTT. Amino acids: CASSVFRTDSPLHF. The chain couples TRBV2 to TRBJ1-6, with D hard to call. The CDR3 consists of 14 residues. V was clipped by 4 bases and J by 8 bases, with 12 bases between them. The germline gives CDR1 SNHLY, CDR2 FYNNEI.